This T cell receptor (beta chain) stems from a study of blood T cells in healthy people across ages. Study context: About one barcoded beta molecule per two T cells came from capture by template switching.

Looked up from germline, CDR1 is MNHNY and CDR2 is SVGAGI (reference sequence). J lost 3 bases, V lost 0 bases, and 3 bases had no gene match. The CDR3 loop spans 15 amino acids. Then a second PCR, running roughly 7 to 11 cycles, was carried out with a sample-barcoded 5' primer and a J-beta primer mix. TCRdb reprocessed the 5' RACE reads with MiXCR, giving one entry per CDR3 protein. The sample yields nearly 800,000 distinct CDR3 sequences, 20% to 30% seen once. The same specimen was also included in a second study, on T cells of mothers and their children. That study reports: A few healthy Caucasian mothers gave samples, and so did their six children. In both related and unrelated pairs, TCR recombination output is shaped similarly by thymic selection. Slightly, though not significantly, more overlap was seen in related than in unrelated mother-child pairs.

This TCR was recovered from a boy aged 5-17 years in good health. The chain has TRBV6-6 and TRBJ2-7; 9 bases match TRBD2. The source material was blood. Written as DNA, the CDR3 is TGTGCCAGCAGTTACTCCGCGGGAGGGGGCTACGAGCAGTACTTC. Translated: CASSYSAGGGYEQYF.